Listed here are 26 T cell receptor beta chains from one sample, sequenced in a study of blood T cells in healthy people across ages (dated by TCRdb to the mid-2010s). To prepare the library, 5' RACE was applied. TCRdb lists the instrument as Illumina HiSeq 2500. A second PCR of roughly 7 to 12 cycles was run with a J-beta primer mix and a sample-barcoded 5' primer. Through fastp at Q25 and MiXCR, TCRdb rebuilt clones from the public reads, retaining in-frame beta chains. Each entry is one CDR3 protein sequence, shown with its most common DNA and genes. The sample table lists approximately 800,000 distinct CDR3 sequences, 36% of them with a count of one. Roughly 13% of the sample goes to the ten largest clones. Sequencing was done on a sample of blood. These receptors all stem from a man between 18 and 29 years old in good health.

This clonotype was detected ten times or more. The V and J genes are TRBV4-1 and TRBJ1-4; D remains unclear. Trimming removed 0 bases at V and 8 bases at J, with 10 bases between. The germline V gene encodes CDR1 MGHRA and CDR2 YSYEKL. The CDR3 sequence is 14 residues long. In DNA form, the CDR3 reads TGCGCCAGCAGCCAAGACCCTGGAGGGGAAAAACTGTTTTTT. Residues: CASSQDPGGEKLFF.

CDR3 sequence: CANQGALNQPQHF. The CDR3 DNA reads as TGTGCCAATCAGGGGGCGCTGAATCAGCCCCAGCATTTT. This sequence joins TRBV27 and TRBJ1-5, with 8 bases that match TRBD1. Germline trimming cut 10 bases from V and 4 bases from J; bases unmatched to any gene: 6. The CDR3 runs 13 residues. Germline CDR1 reads MNHEY; CDR2 reads SMNVEV (reference sequence).

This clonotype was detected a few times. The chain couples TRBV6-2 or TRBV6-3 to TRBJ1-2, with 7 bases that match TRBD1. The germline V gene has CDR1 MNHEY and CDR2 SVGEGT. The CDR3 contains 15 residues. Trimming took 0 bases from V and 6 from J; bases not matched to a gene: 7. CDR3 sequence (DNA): TGTGCCAGCAGTTACTCCGACAGGGTTTGGGATGGCTACACCTTC. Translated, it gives CASSYSDRVWDGYTF.

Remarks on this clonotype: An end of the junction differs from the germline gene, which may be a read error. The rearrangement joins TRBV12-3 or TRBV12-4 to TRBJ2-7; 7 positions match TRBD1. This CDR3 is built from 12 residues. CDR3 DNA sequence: TGTGTCAGCAGTTTCGGACAGGTGGGGCAGTACTTC. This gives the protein CVSSFGQVGQYF.

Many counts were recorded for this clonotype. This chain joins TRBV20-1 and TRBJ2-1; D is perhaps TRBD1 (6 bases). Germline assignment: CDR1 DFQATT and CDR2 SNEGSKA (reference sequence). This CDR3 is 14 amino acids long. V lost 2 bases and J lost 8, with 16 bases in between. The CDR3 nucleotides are TGCAGTGCTAGAAATGGGGGCAGGGTGGATGAGCAGTTCTTC. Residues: CSARNGGRVDEQFF.

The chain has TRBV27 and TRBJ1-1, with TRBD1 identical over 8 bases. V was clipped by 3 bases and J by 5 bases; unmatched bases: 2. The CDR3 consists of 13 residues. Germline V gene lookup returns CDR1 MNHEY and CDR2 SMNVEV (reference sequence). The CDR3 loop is CASSFQGATEAFF. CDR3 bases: TGTGCCAGCAGTTTCCAGGGGGCGACTGAAGCTTTCTTT.

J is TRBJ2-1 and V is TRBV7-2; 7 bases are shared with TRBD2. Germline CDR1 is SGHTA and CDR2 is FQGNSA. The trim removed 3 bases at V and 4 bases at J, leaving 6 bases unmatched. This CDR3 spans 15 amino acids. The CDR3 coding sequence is TGTGCCAGCAGCTTGACTAGCCGCCGATACAATGAGCAGTTCTTC. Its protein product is CASSLTSRRYNEQFF.

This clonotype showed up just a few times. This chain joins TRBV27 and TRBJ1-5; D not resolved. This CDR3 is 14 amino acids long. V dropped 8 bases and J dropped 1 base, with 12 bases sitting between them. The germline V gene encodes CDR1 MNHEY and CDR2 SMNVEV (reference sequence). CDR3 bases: TGTGCCAGCCGCCCGGCCCCGAGCAATCAGCCCCAGCATTTT. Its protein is CASRPAPSNQPQHF.

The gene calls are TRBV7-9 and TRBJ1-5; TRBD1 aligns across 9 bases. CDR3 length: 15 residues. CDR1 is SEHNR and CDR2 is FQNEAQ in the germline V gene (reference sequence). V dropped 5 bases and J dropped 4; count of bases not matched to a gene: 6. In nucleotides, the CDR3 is TGTGCCAGCAGCAGTAAGGGGACAGGGAATCAGCCCCAGCATTTT. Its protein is CASSSKGTGNQPQHF.

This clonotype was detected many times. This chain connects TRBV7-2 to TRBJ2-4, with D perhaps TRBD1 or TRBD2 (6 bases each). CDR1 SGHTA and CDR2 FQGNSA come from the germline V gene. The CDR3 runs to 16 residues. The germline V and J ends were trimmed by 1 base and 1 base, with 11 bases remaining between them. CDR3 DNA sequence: TGTGCCAGCAGCTTAGACGGGGGACACGCCAAAAACATTCAGTACTTC. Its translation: CASSLDGGHAKNIQYF.

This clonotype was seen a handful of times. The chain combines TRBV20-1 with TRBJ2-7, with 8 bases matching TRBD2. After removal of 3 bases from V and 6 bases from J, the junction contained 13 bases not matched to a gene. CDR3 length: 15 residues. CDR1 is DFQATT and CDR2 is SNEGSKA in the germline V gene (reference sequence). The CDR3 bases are TGCAGTGCTAGCGCCCCCGGAGCGGGGGACCGCGAGCAGTACTTC. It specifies CSASAPGAGDREQYF.

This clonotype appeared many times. The CDR3, as DNA: TGTGCCAGCAGCGTAACCTACGAGCAGTACTTC. As protein: CASSVTYEQYF. The chain combines TRBV12-3 or TRBV12-4 with TRBJ2-7; D is uncertain. The CDR3 extends over 11 amino acids. Between the trimmed V and J ends, which lost 6 bases and 2 bases, there was a span of 5 bases.

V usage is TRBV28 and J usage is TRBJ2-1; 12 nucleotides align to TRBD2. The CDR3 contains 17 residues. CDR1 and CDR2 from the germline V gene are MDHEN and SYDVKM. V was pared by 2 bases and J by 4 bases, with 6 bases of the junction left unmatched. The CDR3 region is CASSLRPSGRGYNEQFF. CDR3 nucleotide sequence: TGTGCCAGCAGTTTAAGGCCTAGCGGGAGGGGATACAATGAGCAGTTCTTC.

The CDR3 nucleotides read TGCAGTGCTCTTAGTTTGACTATGGGGACCAATGAGCAGTTCTTC. Encoded protein: CSALSLTMGTNEQFF. This rearrangement joins TRBV20-1 to TRBJ2-1; either TRBD1 or TRBD2 may fit D (5 bases each). Trimming took 5 bases from V and 6 from J, leaving 20 bases between them. The CDR3 loop spans 15 amino acids. Looked up from germline, CDR1 is DFQATT and CDR2 is SNEGSKA (reference sequence).

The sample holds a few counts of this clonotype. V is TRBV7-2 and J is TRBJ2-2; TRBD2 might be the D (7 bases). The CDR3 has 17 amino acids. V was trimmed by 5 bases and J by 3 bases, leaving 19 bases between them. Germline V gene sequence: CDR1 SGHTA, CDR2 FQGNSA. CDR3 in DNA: TGTGCCAGCAGCCCCCTTGGGGGGGGCCAAGACACCGGGGAGCTGTTTTTT. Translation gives CASSPLGGGQDTGELFF.

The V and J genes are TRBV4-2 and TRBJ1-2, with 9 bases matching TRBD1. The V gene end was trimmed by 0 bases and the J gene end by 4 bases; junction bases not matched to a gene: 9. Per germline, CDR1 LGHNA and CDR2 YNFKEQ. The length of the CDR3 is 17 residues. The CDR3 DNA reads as TGTGCCAGCAGCCAAGAAGGATCCGGGACAGGGCTCTATGGCTACACCTTC. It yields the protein CASSQEGSGTGLYGYTF.

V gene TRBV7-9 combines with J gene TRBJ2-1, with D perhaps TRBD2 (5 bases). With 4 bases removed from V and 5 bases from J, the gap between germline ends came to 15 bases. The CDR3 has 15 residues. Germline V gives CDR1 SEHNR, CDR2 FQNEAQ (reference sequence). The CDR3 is CASSSPLGANNEQFF. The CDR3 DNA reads TGTGCCAGCAGCTCCCCTCTGGGAGCCAACAATGAGCAGTTCTTC.

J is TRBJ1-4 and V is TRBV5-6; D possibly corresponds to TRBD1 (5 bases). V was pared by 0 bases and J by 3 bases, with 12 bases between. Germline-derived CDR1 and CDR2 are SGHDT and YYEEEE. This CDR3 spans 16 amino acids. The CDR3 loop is CASSLATARSNEKLFF. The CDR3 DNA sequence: TGTGCCAGCAGCTTGGCGACAGCTAGATCTAATGAAAAACTGTTTTTT.

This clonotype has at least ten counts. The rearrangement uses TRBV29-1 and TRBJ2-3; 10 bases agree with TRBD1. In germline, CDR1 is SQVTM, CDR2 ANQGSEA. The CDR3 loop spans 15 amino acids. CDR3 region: CSAATGTGESDTQYF. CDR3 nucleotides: TGCAGTGCAGCTACCGGGACAGGGGAATCAGATACGCAGTATTTT.

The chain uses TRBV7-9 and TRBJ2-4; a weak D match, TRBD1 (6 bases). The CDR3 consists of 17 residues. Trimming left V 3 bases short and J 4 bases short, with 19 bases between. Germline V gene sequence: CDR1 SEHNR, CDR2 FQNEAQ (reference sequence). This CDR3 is CASSFVPGTNNKNIQYF. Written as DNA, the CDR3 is TGTGCCAGCAGCTTCGTCCCCGGGACAAATAATAAAAACATTCAGTACTTC.

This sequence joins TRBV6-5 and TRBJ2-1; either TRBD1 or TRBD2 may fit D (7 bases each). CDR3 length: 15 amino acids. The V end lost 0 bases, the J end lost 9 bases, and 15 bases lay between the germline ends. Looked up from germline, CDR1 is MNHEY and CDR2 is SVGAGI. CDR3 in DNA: TGTGCCAGCAGTTACTCCCCAGGGGGGGCGAGTGAGCAGTTCTTC. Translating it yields CASSYSPGGASEQFF.

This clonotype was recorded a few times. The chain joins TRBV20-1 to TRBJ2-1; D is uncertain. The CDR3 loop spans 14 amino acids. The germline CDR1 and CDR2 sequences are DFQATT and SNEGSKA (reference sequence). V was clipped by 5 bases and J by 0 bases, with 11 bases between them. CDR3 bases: TGCAGTGCTTCGATAATCAGCTCCTACAATGAGCAGTTCTTC. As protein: CSASIISSYNEQFF.

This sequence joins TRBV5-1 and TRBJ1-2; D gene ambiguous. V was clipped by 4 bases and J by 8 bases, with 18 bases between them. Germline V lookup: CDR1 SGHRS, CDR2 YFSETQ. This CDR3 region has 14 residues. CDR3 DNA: TGCGCCAGCAGCGTGGGCCCGGACGCTCACGGCTACACCTTC. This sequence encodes CASSVGPDAHGYTF.

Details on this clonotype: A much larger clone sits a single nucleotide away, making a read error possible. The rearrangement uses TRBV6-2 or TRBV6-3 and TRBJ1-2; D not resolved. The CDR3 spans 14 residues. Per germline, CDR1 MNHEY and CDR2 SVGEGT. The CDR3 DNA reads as TGTGCCAGCAGTTACTCGAAGGGAAACTATGGCTGCACCTTC. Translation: CASSYSKGNYGCTF.

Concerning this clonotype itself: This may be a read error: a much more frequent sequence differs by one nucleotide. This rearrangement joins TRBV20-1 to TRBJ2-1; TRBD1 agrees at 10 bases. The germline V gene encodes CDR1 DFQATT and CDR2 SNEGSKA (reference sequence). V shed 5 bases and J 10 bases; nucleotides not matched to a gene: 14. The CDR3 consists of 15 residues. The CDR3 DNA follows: TGCAGTGCTGAACCTCCGACAGGGGGCTCCTACGAGCAGTTCTTC. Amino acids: CSAEPPTGGSYEQFF.

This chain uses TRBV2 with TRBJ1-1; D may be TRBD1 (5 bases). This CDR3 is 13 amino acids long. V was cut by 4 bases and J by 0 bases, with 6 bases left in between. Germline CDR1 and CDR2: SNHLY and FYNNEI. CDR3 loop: CASSGDLNTEAFF. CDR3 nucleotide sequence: TGTGCCAGCAGTGGGGACTTGAACACTGAAGCTTTCTTT.